The rows below give T cell receptor beta chains drawn from one sample of a study of graft-versus-host responses after intestinal transplantation. These receptors are not linked to any known antigen. Repertoires were generated with immunoSEQ multiplex PCR, while TCRdb's copy carries only in-frame clones and drops some. The sample gives 70,000 to 80,000 clones, about 90% of which show up once; about 1.3% is in the top ten. The starting material was unstimulated CD8+ T cells sorted from spleen or lymph node cells, obtained before intestinal transplant. The origin of the receptors is a human donor who received an intestinal transplant. Each CDR3 is given without its conserved first and last residue. D genes are given only for firm matches. Not all rows give a size; the values are once, few, many and, for expanded clones, a class.

D	J	V	size	CDR3
TRBD1	TRBJ1-2	TRBV29-1	NA	SVPRSRDRGPGYT
NA	TRBJ2-3	TRBV4-1	NA	ASSQGSGLAIRDTQY
NA	TRBJ2-7	TRBV5-1	NA	ASSLVGTSSYEQY
NA	TRBJ2-5	TRBV5-4	NA	ASSLQGQETQY
TRBD2	TRBJ2-3	TRBV7-3	once	ASSLRASGGLGDTQY
TRBD2	TRBJ2-3	TRBV2	few	ASRVSLAGSTDTQY
TRBD2	TRBJ2-3	TRBV5-4	NA	ASSFETLRSGESTDTQY
NA	TRBJ2-7	TRBV6-1	few	ASTPVLTYEQY
NA	TRBJ2-2	TRBV6-5	NA	ASARRDTGELF
NA	TRBJ2-7	TRBV7-8	NA	ASSWASEQY
NA	TRBJ1-3	TRBV2	NA	ATGGPSGNTIY
TRBD1	TRBJ1-3	TRBV6-1	once	ASSSPTGPGNTIY
TRBD2	TRBJ2-5	TRBV7-6	NA	ASSSVRGGRETQY
TRBD2	TRBJ2-7	TRBV11-2	once	ASSTYSGDHEQY
TRBD2	TRBJ2-3	TRBV9	NA	ASSVVAGTADTQY
NA	TRBJ2-3	TRBV4-2	NA	ASSQVLSTDTQY
NA	TRBJ2-5	TRBV6-5	NA	ASSLGPLGETQY
NA	TRBJ2-4	TRBV7-2	NA	ASSLVGGLAKNIQY
TRBD1	TRBJ1-5	TRBV5-8	NA	ASSSTGTGRLGGNQPQH
TRBD2	TRBJ2-1	TRBV14	NA	ASSHGGGNEQF
NA	TRBJ1-1	TRBV6-6	NA	ASSYSAVNTEAF
NA	TRBJ2-7	TRBV13	NA	ASSLNSYEQY
NA	TRBJ2-7	TRBV5-1	few	ASSGAGNEQY
TRBD2	TRBJ2-3	TRBV9	NA	ASSVSSGGTTDTQY
TRBD2	TRBJ2-1	TRBV29-1	NA	SVYGGGYSYNEQF
TRBD2	TRBJ2-7	TRBV2	NA	ASTPELAGFSYEQY
NA	TRBJ1-3	TRBV29-1	few	SVEDGANTIY
NA	TRBJ1-2	TRBV13	few	ASSLGRDWVSGGYT
TRBD1	TRBJ1-4	TRBV6-5	NA	ASSYSTGSGEKLF
TRBD2	TRBJ2-1	TRBV19	NA	ASSGGGTTDEQF
NA	TRBJ2-5	TRBV5-4	NA	ASSSLGQGETQY
NA	TRBJ2-1	TRBV5-6	NA	ASSPIPGNEQF
TRBD2	TRBJ2-3	TRBV9	NA	ASSVASGGLTDTQY
NA	TRBJ1-2	TRBV9	NA	ASSPRGEPPYGYT
NA	TRBJ2-7	TRBV9	NA	ASSGTGVGHEQY
NA	TRBJ1-1	TRBV15	few	ATSRDRGGTEAF
TRBD1	TRBJ2-7	TRBV4-1	NA	ASSQGSQTGRYEQY
NA	TRBJ2-3	TRBV7-7	NA	ASSFGRGLSDTQY
NA	NA	TRBV19	NA	ASSIGQRGGYEQY
TRBD1	TRBJ2-7	TRBV29-1	NA	SVVGQANEQY
NA	TRBJ1-6	TRBV19	NA	ASRPSLSSYNSPLH
NA	TRBJ2-5	TRBV6-6	NA	ASRLTGGPQETQY
NA	TRBJ1-1	TRBV7-6	NA	ASSLGGQNTEAF
TRBD1	TRBJ2-7	TRBV19	NA	ATGQGHEQY